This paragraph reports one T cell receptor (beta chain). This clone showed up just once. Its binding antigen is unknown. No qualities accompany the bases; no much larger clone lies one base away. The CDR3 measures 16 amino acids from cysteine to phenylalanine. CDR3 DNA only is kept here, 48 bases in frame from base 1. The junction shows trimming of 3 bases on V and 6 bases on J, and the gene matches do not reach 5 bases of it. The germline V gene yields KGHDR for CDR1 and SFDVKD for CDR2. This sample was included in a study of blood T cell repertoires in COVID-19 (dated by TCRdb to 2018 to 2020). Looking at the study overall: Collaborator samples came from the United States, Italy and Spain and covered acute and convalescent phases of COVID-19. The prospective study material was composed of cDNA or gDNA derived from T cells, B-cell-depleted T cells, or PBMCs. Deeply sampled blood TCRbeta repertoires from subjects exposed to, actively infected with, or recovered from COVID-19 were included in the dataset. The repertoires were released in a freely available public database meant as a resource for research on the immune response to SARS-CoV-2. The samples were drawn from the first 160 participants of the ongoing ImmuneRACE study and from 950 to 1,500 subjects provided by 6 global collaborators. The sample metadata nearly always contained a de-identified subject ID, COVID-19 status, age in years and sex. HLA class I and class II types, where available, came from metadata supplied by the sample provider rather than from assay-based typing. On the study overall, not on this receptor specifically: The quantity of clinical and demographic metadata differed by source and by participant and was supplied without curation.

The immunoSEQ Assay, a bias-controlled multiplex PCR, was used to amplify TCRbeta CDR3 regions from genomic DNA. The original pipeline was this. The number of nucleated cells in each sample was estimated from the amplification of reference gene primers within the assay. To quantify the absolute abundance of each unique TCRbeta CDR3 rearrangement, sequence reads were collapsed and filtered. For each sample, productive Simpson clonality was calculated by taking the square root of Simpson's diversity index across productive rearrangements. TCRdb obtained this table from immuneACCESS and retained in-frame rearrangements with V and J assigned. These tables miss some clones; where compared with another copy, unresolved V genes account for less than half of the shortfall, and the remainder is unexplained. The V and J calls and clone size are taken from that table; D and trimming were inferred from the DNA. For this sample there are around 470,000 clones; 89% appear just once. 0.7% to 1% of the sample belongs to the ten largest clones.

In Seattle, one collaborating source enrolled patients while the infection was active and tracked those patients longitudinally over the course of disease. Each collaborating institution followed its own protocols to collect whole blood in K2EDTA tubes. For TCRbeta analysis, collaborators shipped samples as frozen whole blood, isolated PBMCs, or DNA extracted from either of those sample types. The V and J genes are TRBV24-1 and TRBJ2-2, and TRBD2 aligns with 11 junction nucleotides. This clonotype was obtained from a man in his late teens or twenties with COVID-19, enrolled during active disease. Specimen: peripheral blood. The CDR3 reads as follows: CATSDPSGRTPGELFF. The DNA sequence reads TGTGCCACCAGTGATCCTAGCGGGAGGACCCCCGGGGAGCTGTTTTTT.